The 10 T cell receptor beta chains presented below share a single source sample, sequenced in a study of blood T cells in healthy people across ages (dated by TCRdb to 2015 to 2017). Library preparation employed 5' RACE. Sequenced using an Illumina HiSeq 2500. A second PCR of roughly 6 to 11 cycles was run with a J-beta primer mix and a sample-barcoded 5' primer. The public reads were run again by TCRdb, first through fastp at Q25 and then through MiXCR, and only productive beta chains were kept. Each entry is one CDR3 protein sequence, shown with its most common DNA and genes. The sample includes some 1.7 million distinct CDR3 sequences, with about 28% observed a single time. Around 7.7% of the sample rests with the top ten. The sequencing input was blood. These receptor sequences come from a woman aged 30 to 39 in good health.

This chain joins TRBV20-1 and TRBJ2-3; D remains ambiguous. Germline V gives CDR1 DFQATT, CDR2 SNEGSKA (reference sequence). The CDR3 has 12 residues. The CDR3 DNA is TGCAGGGCGAGAACAACCACAGATACGCAGTATTTT. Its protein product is CRARTTTDTQYF.

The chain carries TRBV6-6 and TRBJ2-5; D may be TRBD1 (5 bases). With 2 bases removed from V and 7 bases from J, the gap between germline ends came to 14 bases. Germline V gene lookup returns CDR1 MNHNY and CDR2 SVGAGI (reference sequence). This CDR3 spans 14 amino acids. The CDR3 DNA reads TGTGCCAGCAGTTACCCCATGGCTCAGGGGACCCAGTACTTC. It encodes CASSYPMAQGTQYF.

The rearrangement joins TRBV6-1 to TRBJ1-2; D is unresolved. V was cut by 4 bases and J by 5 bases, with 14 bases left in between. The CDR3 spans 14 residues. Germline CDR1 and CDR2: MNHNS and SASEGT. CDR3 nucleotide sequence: TGTGCCAGCAGTGTAGAGCAAAAAGGGTATGGCTACACCTTC. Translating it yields CASSVEQKGYGYTF.

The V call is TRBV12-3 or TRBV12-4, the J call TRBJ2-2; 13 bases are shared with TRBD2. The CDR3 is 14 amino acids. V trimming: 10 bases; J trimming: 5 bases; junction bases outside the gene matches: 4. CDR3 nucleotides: TGTGCCACCGGACTAGCGGGAGTTACCGGGGAGCTGTTTTTT. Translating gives CATGLAGVTGELFF.

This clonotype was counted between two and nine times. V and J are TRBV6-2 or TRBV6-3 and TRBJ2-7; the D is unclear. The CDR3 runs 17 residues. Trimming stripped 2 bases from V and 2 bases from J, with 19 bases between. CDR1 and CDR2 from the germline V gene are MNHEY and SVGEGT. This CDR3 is CASSYPTPWGNTYEQYF. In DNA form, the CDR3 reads TGTGCCAGCAGTTACCCCACACCCTGGGGAAACACCTACGAGCAGTACTTC.

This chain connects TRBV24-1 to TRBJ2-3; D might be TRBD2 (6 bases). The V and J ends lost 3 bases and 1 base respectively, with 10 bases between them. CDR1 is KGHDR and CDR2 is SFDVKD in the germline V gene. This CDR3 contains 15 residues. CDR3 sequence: CATSDPSSGTDTQYF. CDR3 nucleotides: TGTGCCACCAGTGATCCCTCTAGCGGCACAGATACGCAGTATTTT.

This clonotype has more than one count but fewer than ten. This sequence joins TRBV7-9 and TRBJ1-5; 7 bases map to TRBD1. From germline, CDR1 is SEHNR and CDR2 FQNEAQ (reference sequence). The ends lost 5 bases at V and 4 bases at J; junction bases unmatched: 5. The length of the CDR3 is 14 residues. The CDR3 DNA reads TGTGCCAGCAGCCAAGGACAGGATAATCAGCCCCAGCATTTT. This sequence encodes CASSQGQDNQPQHF.

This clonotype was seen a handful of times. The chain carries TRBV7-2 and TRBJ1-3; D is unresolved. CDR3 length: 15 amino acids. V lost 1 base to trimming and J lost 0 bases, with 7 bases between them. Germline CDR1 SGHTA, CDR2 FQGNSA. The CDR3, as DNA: TGTGCCAGCAGCTTAGACTTGCCCTCTGGAAACACCATATATTTT. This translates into CASSLDLPSGNTIYF.

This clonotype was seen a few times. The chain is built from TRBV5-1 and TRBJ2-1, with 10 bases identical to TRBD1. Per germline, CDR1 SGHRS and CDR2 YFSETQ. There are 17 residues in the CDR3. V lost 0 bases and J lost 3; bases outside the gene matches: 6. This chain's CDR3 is CASSLGQGALGYNEQFF. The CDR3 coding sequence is TGCGCCAGCAGCTTGGGACAGGGGGCTTTAGGCTACAATGAGCAGTTCTTC.

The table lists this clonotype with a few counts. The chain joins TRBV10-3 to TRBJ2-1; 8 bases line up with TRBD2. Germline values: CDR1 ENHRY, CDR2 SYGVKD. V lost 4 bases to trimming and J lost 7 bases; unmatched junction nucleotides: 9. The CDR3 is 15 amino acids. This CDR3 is CAISVAGLDRNEQFF. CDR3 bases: TGTGCCATCAGTGTGGCGGGACTAGACCGTAATGAGCAGTTCTTC.